One and the same sample provided the 22 T cell receptor beta chains below, sequenced in a study of blood T cell repertoires in COVID-19. Using immunoSEQ multiplex PCR, the repertoire was profiled, and TCRdb retains in-frame clones only, with some absent. In the table there are over 120,000 clones, around 75% of which are singletons. Sequencing was carried out using peripheral blood. Receptors were obtained from a woman aged 70 to 79 with COVID-19, enrolled during active disease.

The CDR3 DNA reads as TGTGCCAGCAGCTCCGGACAGTTAGGGACTGAAGCTTTCTTT. Its protein is CASSSGQLGTEAFF. This chain connects TRBV7-6 to TRBJ1-1, with a tentative D call TRBD1 (6 bases). Germline V gives CDR1 SGHVS, CDR2 FNYEAQ. The V and J ends lost 4 bases and 5 bases respectively, with 14 bases between them. This CDR3 has 14 amino acids. The whole variable domain, remainder taken from reference TRBV7-6 and TRBJ1-1, is GAGVSQSPRYKVTKRGQDVALRCDPISGHVSLYWYRQALGQGPEFLTYFNYEAQQDKSGLPNDRFSAERPEGSISTLTIQRTEQRDSAMYRCASSSGQLGTEAFFGQGTRLTVV.

The chain recombines TRBV28 with TRBJ1-4, with D possibly being TRBD1 (6 bases). There are 15 residues in the CDR3. The germline V gene encodes CDR1 MDHEN and CDR2 SYDVKM. The V end was cut by 7 bases, the J end by 1 base, with 13 bases between. The DNA for the CDR3 is TGTGCCAGCACCCAGGCGGACAGAACTAATGAAAAACTGTTTTTT. Translating it yields CASTQADRTNEKLFF.

This clone was detected only once. V and J are TRBV15 and TRBJ1-4; 7 bases align to TRBD1. CDR3 length: 16 amino acids. V shed 4 bases and J 8 bases; nucleotides not matched to a gene: 13. The V gene's germline CDR1 is LNHNV and CDR2 YYDKDF (reference sequence). CDR3 DNA sequence: TGTGCCACCAGCACCGAGAGTAGGGGGCGCCCAGAAAAACTGTTTTTT. Translated: CATSTESRGRPEKLFF.

This clone was detected only a few times. J is TRBJ1-2 and V is TRBV5-5, with unresolved D. Trimming left V 6 bases short and J 6 bases short, with 12 bases between. CDR1 and CDR2 (germline): SGHKS, YYEKEE (reference sequence). The CDR3 runs to 12 residues. The CDR3 nucleotides read TGTGCCAGCACCCGGGGTCTTCATGGCTACACCTTC. Translation: CASTRGLHGYTF.

This clone was seen once. The J gene is TRBJ2-5, the V gene TRBV5-1; D not certain. From germline, CDR1 is SGHRS and CDR2 YFSETQ. This CDR3 contains 12 residues. V was clipped by 4 bases and J by 2 bases, with 6 bases between them. CDR3 amino acids: CASSLRQETQYF. CDR3 in DNA: TGCGCCAGCAGCCTGAGACAAGAGACCCAGTACTTC.

This rearrangement joins TRBV6-2 or TRBV6-3 to TRBJ1-5; TRBD1 might be the D (5 bases). Trimming removed 0 bases from V and 6 bases from J, with 12 bases in between. Germline CDR1 is MNHEY and CDR2 is SVGEGT. The length of the CDR3 is 15 residues. The CDR3 loop reads CASSYSGVQGQPQHF. In DNA form, the CDR3 reads TGTGCCAGCAGTTACTCAGGGGTTCAGGGTCAGCCCCAGCATTTT.

The J gene is TRBJ2-3, the V gene TRBV5-6; 9 nucleotides line up with TRBD2. CDR1 is SGHDT, CDR2 YYEEEE, per germline. V shed 10 bases and J 5 bases; nucleotides not matched to a gene: 8. The CDR3 is made up of 13 amino acids. The CDR3 DNA reads as TGTGCCGGCGGTACTAGCGGGCTAGATACGCAGTATTTT. Protein sequence: CAGGTSGLDTQYF.

The chain recombines TRBV5-4 with TRBJ1-2, with 9 bases that match TRBD1. V shed 0 bases and J 3 bases; nucleotides not matched to a gene: 6. Germline V gives CDR1 SGHNT, CDR2 YYREEE (reference sequence). This CDR3 region has 16 residues. The DNA for the CDR3 is TGTGCCAGCAGCTTGGGGCCGGGACAGGGCTACTATGGCTACACCTTC. The encoded protein is CASSLGPGQGYYGYTF.

The chain joins TRBV27 to TRBJ2-7; possibly TRBD1 for D (6 bases). Per the germline V gene, CDR1 is MNHEY and CDR2 is SMNVEV (reference sequence). This CDR3 region has 16 residues. V was trimmed by 2 bases and J by 2 bases, leaving 16 bases between them. The CDR3 nucleotides are TGTGCCAGCAGTTTAAAACCGACAGGTCTCACCTACGAGCAGTACTTC. This gives the protein CASSLKPTGLTYEQYF.

This clone has just one count. V gene TRBV12-3 or TRBV12-4 combines with J gene TRBJ2-7, with D possibly being TRBD1 (6 bases). This CDR3 is built from 12 residues. V was trimmed by 4 bases and J by 7 bases, leaving 11 bases between them. As DNA, the CDR3 is TGTGCCAGCAGTTCGACAGGACTGGAGCAGTACTTC. Encoded protein: CASSSTGLEQYF.

This CDR3 is CASSLGGYNQPQHF. CDR3 sequence (DNA): TGTGCCAGCAGCTTAGGAGGCTACAATCAGCCCCAGCATTTT. The chain has TRBV7-8 and TRBJ1-5; D gene uncertain. The germline gives CDR1 SGHVS, CDR2 FQNEAQ. Trimming left V 1 base short and J 3 bases short, with 7 bases between. The CDR3 is 14 amino acids.

This sequence joins TRBV2 and TRBJ2-3; TRBD2 is a possible D gene (6 bases). V gave up 2 bases and J gave up 7 bases, with 13 bases separating them. In germline, CDR1 is SNHLY, CDR2 FYNNEI. The CDR3 is made up of 14 amino acids. Here the CDR3 reads CASSEHLAVNTQYF. The CDR3 DNA sequence: TGTGCCAGCAGTGAACATTTAGCGGTGAATACGCAGTATTTT.

Of note for this clone: Other DNA sequences in this sample translate to the same CDR3. The CDR3 loop reads CASRKYRDSNQPQHF. CDR3 nucleotide sequence: TGTGCCAGCAGAAAGTACAGGGATAGCAATCAGCCCCAGCATTTT. The chain combines TRBV28 with TRBJ1-5; D perhaps matches TRBD1 (6 bases). V was shortened by 6 bases and J by 0 bases, with 12 bases between the two germline ends. Germline V gene sequence: CDR1 MDHEN, CDR2 SYDVKM. This CDR3 is built from 15 residues.

This sequence joins TRBV27 and TRBJ1-1; D may be TRBD1 (5 bases). This CDR3 contains 16 residues. Germline CDR1 and CDR2: MNHEY and SMNVEV (reference sequence). The ends were cut back, 5 bases at V and 5 bases at J, with 21 bases in the middle. In nucleotides, the CDR3 is TGTGCCAGCAGTCCATCGGGTATGGGGCGAGGAACTGAAGCTTTCTTT. This gives the protein CASSPSGMGRGTEAFF.

The V gene is TRBV7-2, the J gene TRBJ2-5, with D perhaps matching TRBD2 (7 bases). The germline V gene encodes CDR1 SGHTA and CDR2 FQGNSA. V was pared by 10 bases and J by 4 bases, with 19 bases between. This CDR3 is built from 14 residues. CDR3 bases: TGTGCCACCCGCCCCGGAGGGGGGGCAGAGACCCAGTACTTC. Translated: CATRPGGGAETQYF.

The chain employs TRBV27 and TRBJ1-2, with D perhaps matching TRBD1 (6 bases). The ends were cut back, 0 bases at V and 0 bases at J, with 11 bases in the middle. Germline CDR1 is MNHEY and CDR2 is SMNVEV (reference sequence). The CDR3 contains 16 residues. DNA of the CDR3: TGTGCCAGCAGTTTATCCCGGCCAGGGGCTAACTATGGCTACACCTTC. It is translated as CASSLSRPGANYGYTF.

This clone has at least ten counts. The sample holds other DNA sequences that translate to the same CDR3. The V gene is TRBV19, the J gene TRBJ2-7, with D maybe TRBD1 (6 bases). Trimming shortened V by 4 bases and J by 2 bases, and 12 bases separated the two germline ends. Germline-derived CDR1 and CDR2 are LNHDA and SQIVND (reference sequence). The CDR3 spans 14 residues. The CDR3, as DNA: TGTGCCAGTAGTACCGGACAGCGAACCTACGAGCAGTACTTC. It codes for CASSTGQRTYEQYF.

The V and J genes are TRBV6-5 and TRBJ1-2; D might be TRBD1 (5 bases). Germline CDR1 MNHEY, CDR2 SVGAGI. CDR3 length: 15 residues. Trimming took off 5 bases at V and 0 bases at J, with 13 bases between the two ends. The CDR3 spells CASSRRGESNYGYTF. In DNA, the CDR3 is TGTGCCAGCAGTAGGCGGGGGGAATCTAACTATGGCTACACCTTC.

A single count supports this clone. The V and J genes are TRBV7-9 and TRBJ1-4; D possibly corresponds to TRBD1 (5 bases). Germline CDR1 is SEHNR and CDR2 is FQNEAQ (reference sequence). The CDR3 is 17 residues long. V was pared by 5 bases and J by 3 bases, with 19 bases between. The CDR3 DNA follows: TGTGCCAGCAGCCTAACCGCCAGGGTGGCCGCTAATGAAAAACTGTTTTTT. Protein sequence: CASSLTARVAANEKLFF.

The chain has TRBV7-9 and TRBJ2-7; TRBD1 matches at 10 bases. V was pared by 5 bases and J by 3 bases, with 7 bases of the junction left unmatched. The CDR3 sequence is 15 residues long. Germline V gene data show CDR1 as SEHNR and CDR2 as FQNEAQ (reference sequence). CDR3 amino acids: CASSPWDRGRYEQYF. CDR3 in DNA: TGTGCCAGCAGCCCCTGGGACAGGGGACGCTACGAGCAGTACTTC.

The chain links TRBV27 to TRBJ1-1; no firm D call. Germline assignment: CDR1 MNHEY and CDR2 SMNVEV (reference sequence). Trimming took off 3 bases at V and 6 bases at J, with 14 bases between the two ends. CDR3 length: 14 amino acids. In DNA form, the CDR3 reads TGTGCCAGCAGTTTCGAGGGTCGATCCTCTGAAGCTTTCTTT. This encodes CASSFEGRSSEAFF.

CDR3 in DNA: TGTGCCATCTCCCTGGGCGGGGGGCCGGGGTTCTTC. This gives the protein CAISLGGGPGFF. The gene calls are TRBV12-3 or TRBV12-4 and TRBJ2-1, with TRBD2 identical over 8 bases. CDR3 length equals 12 residues. Trimming took 10 bases from V and 15 from J; bases not matched to a gene: 14.